The subject of this entry is one TCR beta chain. Its antigen is unidentified. These data originate in a study of a mutant IDH1 vaccine in newly diagnosed glioma. Across the study: Eight vaccine injections were given to patients in weeks 1, 3, 5, 7, 11, 15, 19 and 23. Patients were started on vaccination 4-6 weeks after radiotherapy alone, or with temozolomide cycles. Patients under treatment included about 62% males and 37.5% females and had a mean age of around 40 years. Study observations and caveats: Immune responses arising from the vaccine appeared in approximately 93% of patients.

This CDR3 contains 13 residues. V lost 1 base and J lost 3, with 6 bases in between. Germline values: CDR1 LGHNA, CDR2 YSLEER. TCRdb's copy holds only in-frame clones and misses some; the assay was immunoSEQ multiplex PCR. This sample has roughly 40,000 clones, with more than 85% found just once. Time point in this sample: week 5, during vaccination. What each vaccine dose contained was 300 ug of mutant IDH1 20-mer peptide, accompanied by topical imiquimod. This specimen was PBMCs, taken from a glioma patient whose treatment included an IDH1 peptide vaccine. V is TRBV4-3 and J is TRBJ1-1; D unclear. The sequence derives from a man aged 45-60 years with glioma. The DNA for the CDR3 is TGCGCCAGCAGCCAAGGGGTTTACACTGAAGCTTTCTTT. Its translation is CASSQGVYTEAFF.